This entry lists 17 T cell receptor beta chains sequenced from one sample in a study of CD8+CD57+ T cells in acquired aplastic anemia. Flow cytometry had shown expanded CD8+CD57+ cells in the patients chosen for sequencing. According to the study, genomic DNA was the template for TCR beta VDJ and CDR3 profiling. TCRdb passed the reads through MiXCR, listing each CDR3 protein once. The sample lists 200,000 or so distinct CDR3 sequences; roughly 60% were seen once. Sequenced input: sorted CD4+, CD8+, or CD8+CD57+ T cells (not recorded which) from PBMCs. The receptors come from a human donor with aplastic anemia.

The rearrangement joins TRBV20-1 to TRBJ2-6, with 8 bases that match TRBD1. The CDR3 totals 11 residues. The V gene's germline CDR1 is DFQATT and CDR2 SNEGSKA (reference sequence). Germline trimming cut 5 bases from V and 15 bases from J; bases unmatched to any gene: 6. The CDR3 spells CSALSDRGLTF. DNA of the CDR3: TGCAGTGCTTTGTCCGACAGGGGCCTGACTTTC.

The V gene is TRBV7-6, the J gene TRBJ2-5; 8 bases align to TRBD2. This CDR3 contains 13 residues. Trimming removed 3 bases from V and 5 bases from J; junction bases left unmatched: 2. Germline V gene lookup returns CDR1 SGHVS and CDR2 FNYEAQ. The CDR3 spells CASSFSGAETQYF. The CDR3 DNA is TGTGCCAGCAGCTTTAGCGGGGCCGAGACCCAGTACTTC. The whole variable domain, filled in from reference TRBV7-6 and TRBJ2-5, reads GAGVSQSPRYKVTKRGQDVALRCDPISGHVSLYWYRQALGQGPEFLTYFNYEAQQDKSGLPNDRFSAERPEGSISTLTIQRTEQRDSAMYRCASSFSGAETQYFGPGTRLLVL.

The rearrangement joins TRBV15 to TRBJ1-1, with a possible D match to TRBD1 (5 bases). Germline loops: CDR1 LNHNV, CDR2 YYDKDF (reference sequence). The CDR3 is 16 amino acids. The V end was cut by 1 base, the J end by 5 bases, with 17 bases between. As DNA, the CDR3 is TGTGCCACCAGCAGAGTCGGGGGAACAGGAGGTACTGAAGCTTTCTTT. This codes for CATSRVGGTGGTEAFF. Full variable domain (outside the CDR3, taken from reference TRBV15 and TRBJ1-1): DAMVIQNPRYQVTQFGKPVTLSCSQTLNHNVMYWYQQKSSQAPKLLFHYYDKDFNNEADTPDNFQSRRPNTSFCFLDIRSPGLGDTAMYLCATSRVGGTGGTEAFFGQGTRLTVV.

V and J are TRBV9 and TRBJ1-1, with a weak D call TRBD1 (6 bases). The ends were cut back, 3 bases at V and 11 bases at J, with 20 bases in the middle. Germline V gene lookup returns CDR1 SGDLS and CDR2 YYNGEE. This CDR3 contains 14 residues. CDR3 sequence: CASSGGTSPSGAFF. CDR3 DNA sequence: TGTGCCAGCAGCGGCGGGACATCCCCATCAGGGGCTTTCTTT. The full variable domain, with the rest looked up from reference TRBV9 and TRBJ1-1, is DSGVTQTPKHLITATGQRVTLRCSPRSGDLSVYWYQQSLDQGLQFLIQYYNGEERAKGNILERFSAQQFPDLHSELNLSSLELGDSALYFCASSGGTSPSGAFFGQGTRLTVV.

The chain is built from TRBV5-1 and TRBJ1-6; D is ambiguous. The germline CDR1 and CDR2 sequences are SGHRS and YFSETQ. This CDR3 has 13 amino acids. The V end lost 3 bases, the J end lost 8 bases, and 9 bases lay between the germline ends. For the CDR3, the DNA is TGCGCCAGCAGCTCGGACGTAGATTCACCCCTCCACTTT. Amino acids: CASSSDVDSPLHF.

This chain uses TRBV10-1 with TRBJ2-3; D is unclear. Germline-derived CDR1 and CDR2 are WNHNN and SYGVQD (reference sequence). CDR3 size: 13 residues. Trimming took off 7 bases at V and 6 bases at J, with 14 bases between the two ends. The CDR3 spells CASTIRLEDTQYF. The CDR3 bases are TGCGCCAGCACAATACGGCTGGAGGATACGCAGTATTTT.

The sample holds a few counts of this clonotype. V usage is TRBV6-5 and J usage is TRBJ2-7; maybe TRBD2 (6 bases). This CDR3 has 15 amino acids. Per the germline V gene, CDR1 is MNHEY and CDR2 is SVGAGI. V lost 8 bases and J 3 bases, leaving 20 bases between the germline ends. CDR3 bases: TGTGCCAGCCCCTTGGTGGGCGGTAGCGGCTACGAGCAGTACTTC. This encodes CASPLVGGSGYEQYF.

In this sample, this clonotype turned up a few times. The chain uses TRBV20-1 and TRBJ2-7; D tentatively reads TRBD1 or TRBD2 (6 bases each). CDR1 and CDR2 (germline): DFQATT, SNEGSKA (reference sequence). The CDR3 has 16 amino acids. V dropped 1 base and J dropped 2 bases, with 18 bases sitting between them. Here the CDR3 reads CSARGPGGAGAYEQYF. The CDR3 DNA is TGCAGTGCTAGAGGGCCGGGCGGGGCAGGGGCCTACGAGCAGTACTTC.

The J gene is TRBJ1-3, the V gene TRBV7-6; D unclear. Germline values: CDR1 SGHVS, CDR2 FNYEAQ. The CDR3 is made up of 13 amino acids. Trimming took 5 bases from V and 3 from J, leaving 8 bases between them. CDR3 in amino acids: CASSPTLGNTIYF. The DNA of the CDR3 is TGTGCCAGCAGCCCGACACTTGGAAACACCATATATTTT.

This rearrangement joins TRBV7-9 to TRBJ2-5; 8 bases agree with TRBD2. The length of the CDR3 is 15 residues. Germline assignment: CDR1 SEHNR and CDR2 FQNEAQ (reference sequence). Trimming at V came to 5 bases and at J to 5 bases, leaving 10 bases not matched to a gene. The CDR3 is CASSQDPGGGETQYF. The CDR3 nucleotides are TGTGCCAGCAGCCAAGATCCGGGGGGGGGTGAGACCCAGTACTTC.

This chain links TRBV20-1 with TRBJ2-7; 7 positions match TRBD1. Germline-derived CDR1 and CDR2 are DFQATT and SNEGSKA (reference sequence). This CDR3 is 15 amino acids long. J lost 0 bases, V lost 5 bases, and 10 bases had no gene match. The DNA of the CDR3 is TGCAGTGCTTCTAGCCGGGACAGCCACTCCTACGAGCAGTACTTC. It specifies CSASSRDSHSYEQYF.

This sequence joins TRBV12-5 and TRBJ2-3; D gene unclear. Germline V CDR1 and CDR2: LGHNT, FRNRAP. The CDR3 has 12 amino acids. Deletions cut 5 bases from V and 7 bases from J, with 10 bases between. CDR3 sequence: CASGVSANTQYF. In DNA form, the CDR3 reads TGTGCTAGTGGTGTTTCCGCGAATACGCAGTATTTT.

The chain uses TRBV4-3 and TRBJ1-1; D remains ambiguous. Germline V gene lookup returns CDR1 LGHNA and CDR2 YSLEER. This CDR3 spans 14 amino acids. V shed 0 bases and J shed 3 bases, with 8 bases lying between them. As DNA, the CDR3 is TGCGCCAGCAGCCAAGATGGGTCAGACACTGAAGCTTTCTTT. This sequence encodes CASSQDGSDTEAFF.

The rearrangement joins TRBV24-1 to TRBJ2-2; 7 nucleotides align to TRBD1. After removal of 2 bases from V and 4 bases from J, the junction contained 12 bases not matched to a gene. The CDR3 sequence is 18 residues long. Germline V CDR1 and CDR2: KGHDR, SFDVKD. In DNA form, the CDR3 reads TGTGCCACCAGTGATTCAATCCGAGACAGGGCGGCCACCGGGGAGCTGTTTTTT. Its translation: CATSDSIRDRAATGELFF.

CDR3 amino acids: CASSDTFDTEAFF. The DNA of the CDR3 is TGCGCCAGCAGTGATACCTTTGACACTGAAGCTTTCTTT. The V call is TRBV10-1, the J call TRBJ1-1; D is uncertain. Germline lookup yields CDR1 WNHNN and CDR2 SYGVQD (reference sequence). The CDR3 sequence is 13 residues long. V dropped 3 bases and J dropped 3 bases, with 8 bases sitting between them.

This chain joins TRBV7-9 and TRBJ2-1; the D gene is possibly TRBD1 (6 bases). The CDR3 is 15 residues long. CDR1 and CDR2 from the germline V gene are SEHNR and FQNEAQ (reference sequence). Trimming shortened V by 3 bases and J by 5 bases, and 14 bases separated the two germline ends. CDR3 protein: CASSLGLRGNNEQFF. The CDR3 DNA sequence: TGTGCCAGCAGCTTGGGCCTAAGGGGGAACAATGAGCAGTTCTTC.

This chain uses TRBV12-3 or TRBV12-4 with TRBJ1-2, with D unclear. The CDR3 sequence is 13 residues long. V dropped 10 bases and J dropped 4 bases, with 16 bases sitting between them. DNA for the CDR3: TGTGCCACCTTATTTACTTTGGGCTATGGCTACACCTTC. Encoded protein: CATLFTLGYGYTF.